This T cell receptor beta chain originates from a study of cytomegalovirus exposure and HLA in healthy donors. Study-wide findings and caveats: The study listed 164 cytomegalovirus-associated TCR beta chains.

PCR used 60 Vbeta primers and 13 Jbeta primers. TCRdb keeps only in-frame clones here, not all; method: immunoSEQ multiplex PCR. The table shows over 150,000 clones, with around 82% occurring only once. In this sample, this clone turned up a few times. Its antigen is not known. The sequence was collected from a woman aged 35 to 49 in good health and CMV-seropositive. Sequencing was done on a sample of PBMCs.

CDR3 DNA: TGTGCCAGCAGTTTTCGGTCCTACAATGAGCAGTTCTTC. Its protein is CASSFRSYNEQFF. The chain is built from TRBV6-5 and TRBJ2-1; no reliable D call. The CDR3 runs 13 residues. Germline V gene sequence: CDR1 MNHEY, CDR2 SVGAGI. V gave up 4 bases and J gave up 1 base, with 5 bases separating them.